A single sample gave rise to the 22 T cell receptor beta chains below, sequenced in a study of identical twins. A single record per CDR3 protein comes from TCRdb applying MiXCR to the 5' RACE reads. The sample includes about 550,000 distinct CDR3 sequences, around 22% of them seen just once. These same data were also listed under a study on yellow fever vaccine responses in identical twins.

The specimen sequenced was CD4+ T cells sorted from blood. Receptors were obtained from a woman under 30 in good health.

This sequence joins TRBV20-1 and TRBJ2-7; D uncertain. The V gene lost 5 bases and the J gene lost 7 bases, with 15 bases spanning the gap. Looked up from germline, CDR1 is DFQATT and CDR2 is SNEGSKA (reference sequence). The CDR3 sequence is 12 residues long. CDR3 residues: CSAPSVLGEQYF. CDR3 DNA sequence: TGCAGTGCTCCCTCGGTATTGGGGGAGCAGTACTTC.

V usage is TRBV11-3 and J usage is TRBJ2-1; 16 bases map to TRBD2. Germline V lookup: CDR1 SGHNT, CDR2 YENEEA. The CDR3 has 16 amino acids. With 5 bases clipped from V and 5 bases from J, the junction kept 3 bases outside the gene matches. CDR3 region: CASSGGTSGGDNEQFF. The CDR3 DNA follows: TGTGCCAGCAGCGGCGGGACTAGCGGGGGGGACAATGAGCAGTTCTTC. Filled out from reference TRBV11-3 and TRBJ2-1, the complete variable domain reads EAGVVQSPRYKIIEKKQPVAFWCNPISGHNTLYWYLQNLGQGPELLIRYENEEAVDDSQLPKDRFSAERLKGVDSTLKIQPAELGDSAVYLCASSGGTSGGDNEQFFGPGTRLTVL.

The chain has TRBV18 and TRBJ1-1, with D unclear. Trimming pared 0 bases from V and 1 base from J, leaving 6 bases between. CDR3 length: 14 amino acids. CDR1 and CDR2 (germline): KGHSH, LQKENI. This CDR3 is CASSPPGRNTEAFF. CDR3 nucleotide sequence: TGTGCCAGCTCACCACCCGGGCGGAACACTGAAGCTTTCTTT.

The chain couples TRBV2 to TRBJ2-5, with TRBD2 matching 8 bases. This CDR3 has 13 residues. Germline V CDR1 and CDR2: SNHLY, FYNNEI. V was clipped by 5 bases and J by 3 bases; unmatched bases: 2. The CDR3 DNA is TGTGCCAGCAGTCCCGGGGGGGAAGAGACCCAGTACTTC. Translating it yields CASSPGGEETQYF.

The V gene is TRBV14, the J gene TRBJ1-2; 7 bases map to TRBD1. The CDR3 covers 14 residues. Germline lookup yields CDR1 SGHDN and CDR2 FVKESK. The junction had 5 bases not matched to a gene; V was cut back by 4 bases and J by 3 bases. DNA of the CDR3: TGTGCCAGCAGCCCGGGACAGCAACACTATGGCTACACCTTC. Protein product: CASSPGQQHYGYTF.

V gene TRBV5-1 combines with J gene TRBJ2-7; no definite D call. Germline V gene sequence: CDR1 SGHRS, CDR2 YFSETQ. The CDR3 is made up of 12 amino acids. Trimming stripped 5 bases from V and 5 bases from J, with 11 bases between. This CDR3 is CASSQTSNEQYF. CDR3 coding DNA: TGCGCCAGCAGTCAAACATCCAACGAGCAGTACTTC.

The rearrangement joins TRBV20-1 to TRBJ1-1, with unresolved D. V lost 5 bases and J lost 2, with 6 bases in between. Germline V gives CDR1 DFQATT, CDR2 SNEGSKA (reference sequence). CDR3 size: 11 residues. In nucleotides, the CDR3 is TGCAGTGCTGCGTCAAACACTGAAGCTTTCTTT. Translated, it gives CSAASNTEAFF.

Only a few counts were recorded for this clonotype. The chain carries TRBV5-1 and TRBJ1-2, with D perhaps TRBD1 (6 bases). Germline lookup yields CDR1 SGHRS and CDR2 YFSETQ. This CDR3 is 13 amino acids long. The V and J ends lost 4 bases and 6 bases respectively, with 13 bases between them. CDR3 amino acids: CASSQLQGNGYTF. As DNA, the CDR3 is TGCGCCAGCAGCCAGCTCCAGGGGAATGGCTACACCTTC.

The V call is TRBV20-1, the J call TRBJ2-5, with 9 bases lining up with TRBD1. With 2 bases clipped from V and 3 bases from J, the junction kept 10 bases outside the gene matches. The CDR3 is 16 residues long. The germline gives CDR1 DFQATT, CDR2 SNEGSKA (reference sequence). The CDR3: CSARIPVRTGEETQYF. Written as DNA, the CDR3 is TGCAGTGCTAGAATCCCCGTAAGGACAGGGGAAGAGACCCAGTACTTC.

This clonotype was found a few times. The chain couples TRBV3-1 to TRBJ2-7; 10 bases agree with TRBD1. The CDR3 consists of 15 residues. CDR1 LGHDT and CDR2 YNNKEL come from the germline V gene (reference sequence). J lost 12 bases, V lost 0 bases, and 11 bases had no gene match. The CDR3 bases are TGTGCCAGCAGCCAAGAATTGGGGACAGGGGAAATTCTGTACGTC. This encodes CASSQELGTGEILYV.

This clonotype has just a few counts. J is TRBJ2-7 and V is TRBV7-3; D tentatively fits TRBD1 or TRBD2 (7 bases each). CDR3 length: 14 amino acids. Germline CDR1 reads SGHTA; CDR2 reads FQGTGA. V was trimmed by 5 bases and J by 6 bases, leaving 17 bases between them. The CDR3: CASSTHQGGSEQYF. The CDR3 DNA is TGTGCCAGCAGCACTCATCAGGGGGGGTCCGAGCAGTACTTC.

DNA for the CDR3: TGTGCCAGCAGCTTAGGCGGGAGGGGTGACACAGATACGCAGTATTTT. Protein product: CASSLGGRGDTDTQYF. This chain connects TRBV7-3 to TRBJ2-3, with 9 nucleotides matching TRBD2. With 2 bases clipped from V and 2 bases from J, the junction kept 5 bases outside the gene matches. Per the germline V gene, CDR1 is SGHTA and CDR2 is FQGTGA. CDR3 length: 16 amino acids.

The DNA of the CDR3 is TGCAGCGGGGGGGACAGGGGTCTATACAATGAGCAGTTCTTC. Translation gives CSGGDRGLYNEQFF. The chain carries TRBV29-1 and TRBJ2-1; 10 positions match TRBD1. This CDR3 spans 14 amino acids. Trimming removed 7 bases from V and 4 bases from J; junction bases left unmatched: 7. Germline CDR1 and CDR2: SQVTM and ANQGSEA.

V usage is TRBV20-1 and J usage is TRBJ2-1; D gene ambiguous. The V gene lost 7 bases and the J gene lost 0 bases, with 13 bases spanning the gap. The CDR3 runs 14 residues. The germline gives CDR1 DFQATT, CDR2 SNEGSKA (reference sequence). CDR3 region: CSVWPLSSYNEQFF. The DNA of the CDR3 is TGCAGTGTATGGCCTTTAAGCTCCTACAATGAGCAGTTCTTC.

The chain links TRBV7-3 to TRBJ2-3; 11 bases match TRBD2. Germline CDR1 SGHTA, CDR2 FQGTGA. This CDR3 is 16 amino acids long. Unmatched junction bases numbered 7, after V lost 4 bases and J lost 4 bases. The chain's CDR3 is CASSYQTSGTADTQYF. Here the CDR3 DNA reads TGTGCCAGCAGCTACCAGACTAGCGGGACTGCAGATACGCAGTATTTT.

This clonotype appeared a few times. This chain joins TRBV12-3 or TRBV12-4 and TRBJ2-2, with D perhaps TRBD2 (7 bases). The length of the CDR3 is 16 residues. Trimming took off 7 bases at V and 2 bases at J, with 17 bases between the two ends. The CDR3 loop reads CASNPTGGGNTGELFF. DNA of the CDR3: TGTGCCAGCAACCCCACTGGCGGGGGCAACACCGGGGAGCTGTTTTTT.

This clonotype was seen many times. V and J are TRBV5-1 and TRBJ1-1; D may be TRBD1 (5 bases). Trimming left V 0 bases short and J 5 bases short, with 11 bases between. The CDR3 has 14 residues. CDR1 is SGHRS, CDR2 YFSETQ, per germline. The CDR3 DNA reads TGCGCCAGCAGCTTGGCCCAGGGAGGAACTGAAGCTTTCTTT. Encoded protein: CASSLAQGGTEAFF.

This clonotype appeared a few times. The chain carries TRBV24-1 and TRBJ1-2; D uncertain. This CDR3 has 13 amino acids. The germline CDR1 and CDR2 sequences are KGHDR and SFDVKD. The V and J ends lost 2 bases and 5 bases respectively, with 8 bases between them. CDR3 coding DNA: TGTGCCACCAGTGATTCTGGACTTTATGGCTACACCTTC. It encodes CATSDSGLYGYTF.

The chain links TRBV12-3 or TRBV12-4 to TRBJ2-1, with 14 bases fitting TRBD2. The ends lost 6 bases at V and 0 bases at J; junction bases unmatched: 7. This CDR3 is 18 amino acids long. The CDR3 is CASRRGTSGGSSYNEQFF. In DNA form, the CDR3 reads TGTGCCAGCAGACGGGGGACTAGCGGGGGAAGCTCCTACAATGAGCAGTTCTTC.

This clonotype has a handful of counts. In DNA form, the CDR3 reads TGCAGTGCTATCAAACGCGGGAGTGGAATTATCGTTGTTGGCCAGTACTTC. This encodes CSAIKRGSGIIVVGQYF. V is TRBV20-1 and J is TRBJ2-5; 7 positions match TRBD2. The CDR3 has 17 residues. Germline V lookup: CDR1 DFQATT, CDR2 SNEGSKA (reference sequence). J lost 10 bases, V lost 4 bases, and 24 bases had no gene match.

In its sample, this clonotype was seen many times. This chain uses TRBV15 with TRBJ1-5; 7 nucleotides agree with TRBD1. The CDR3 runs 17 residues. CDR1 and CDR2 (germline): LNHNV, YYDKDF (reference sequence). V gave up 0 bases and J gave up 4 bases; unmatched junction bases: 9. The CDR3 loop is CATSRDLLQGMNQPQHF. The DNA of the CDR3 is TGTGCCACCAGCAGAGATCTCCTACAGGGGATGAATCAGCCCCAGCATTTT.

This clonotype appeared a few times. The rearrangement links TRBV3-1 to TRBJ2-1; unclear D gene. Trimming removed 2 bases from V and 9 bases from J, with 5 bases in between. CDR1 and CDR2 from the germline V gene are LGHDT and YNNKEL (reference sequence). The CDR3 sequence is 11 residues long. CDR3 nucleotides: TGTGCCAGCAGCCAACATGGTGAGCAGTTCTTC. It translates to CASSQHGEQFF.